This entry describes one TCR beta chain. The CDR3 contains 14 residues. Trimming shortened V by 3 bases and J by 1 base, and 7 bases separated the two germline ends. CDR1 MDHEN and CDR2 SYDVKM come from the germline V gene. This entry belongs to a study of cytomegalovirus exposure and HLA in healthy donors. PCR used 60 Vbeta primers and 13 Jbeta primers. Data came from immunoSEQ multiplex PCR; TCRdb stores just in-frame clones and leaves some out. The data hold 150,000 to 200,000 clones, with about 80% observed a single time. This receptor was identified in a man aged 25 to 45 in good health and CMV-seronegative. Sequenced input: PBMCs. This chain uses TRBV28 with TRBJ2-1; D is perhaps TRBD1 (5 bases). CDR3 bases: TGTGCCAGCAGTTTGCCAGGGTCCTACAATGAGCAGTTCTTC. Its protein is CASSLPGSYNEQFF. The full variable domain, its missing parts supplied by reference TRBV28 and TRBJ2-1, is DVKVTQSSRYLVKRTGEKVFLECVQDMDHENMFWYRQDPGLGLRLIYFSYDVKMKEKGDIPEGYSVSREKKERFSLILESASTNQTSMYLCASSLPGSYNEQFFGPGTRLTVL.